These 27 T cell receptor beta chains were sequenced from one sample in a study of memory CD4+ T cells and cytomegalovirus serostatus. The sort gate was single viable CD3+CD4+CD8-CD45RO+ cells for memory CD4+ T cells. Here immunoSEQ multiplex PCR was the method, and the copy in TCRdb shows in-frame clones only, minus some. This table has roughly 49,000 clones, roughly 78% appearing once. Sequenced: memory CD4+ T cells from blood. The receptors here all came from an adult in good health and CMV-seronegative.

This clone was seen more than once but under ten times. The V and J genes are TRBV6-1 and TRBJ2-3, with D possibly being TRBD1 or TRBD2 (7 bases each). From germline, CDR1 is MNHNS and CDR2 SASEGT. CDR3 length equals 14 residues. Trimming left V 3 bases short and J 8 bases short, with 15 bases between. CDR3 coding DNA: TGTGCCAGCAGTGACAGTTGGGAGGGGGCTACGCAGTATTTT. Translation gives CASSDSWEGATQYF.

V is TRBV5-6 and J is TRBJ2-3; 12 bases align to TRBD2. This CDR3 comprises 16 residues. The V gene end was trimmed by 3 bases and the J gene end by 2 bases; junction bases not matched to a gene: 4. Germline V gives CDR1 SGHDT, CDR2 YYEEEE. The DNA for the CDR3 is TGTGCCAGCAGCTCACTAGCGGGGGGAGTCACAGATACGCAGTATTTT. Its translation is CASSSLAGGVTDTQYF. Based on the CDR3 plus reference TRBV5-6 and TRBJ2-3, the full variable domain is DAGVTQSPTHLIKTRGQQVTLRCSPKSGHDTVSWYQQALGQGPQFIFQYYEEEERQRGNFPDRFSGHQFPNYSSELNVNALLLGDSALYLCASSSLAGGVTDTQYFGPGTRLTVL.

V is TRBV11-2 and J is TRBJ1-2; D unclear. V was shortened by 4 bases and J by 7 bases, with 13 bases between the two germline ends. This CDR3 contains 13 residues. Germline CDR1 SGHAT, CDR2 FQNNGV. In DNA, the CDR3 is TGTGCCAGCAGCTCCCGTCGTAGTATTGGCTACACCTTC. Amino acids: CASSSRRSIGYTF.

V and J are TRBV5-5 and TRBJ2-7; possibly TRBD1 for D (6 bases). The CDR3 sequence is 15 residues long. CDR1 is SGHKS, CDR2 YYEKEE, per germline (reference sequence). V dropped 2 bases and J dropped 2 bases, with 14 bases sitting between them. Written as DNA, the CDR3 is TGTGCCAGCAGCTTAATGGCAGGGGAAACCTACGAGCAGTACTTC. Its translation is CASSLMAGETYEQYF.

This clone was counted a single time. V and J are TRBV10-3 and TRBJ2-7; TRBD2 aligns across 10 bases. CDR1 and CDR2 (germline): ENHRY, SYGVKD. This CDR3 comprises 17 residues. V shed 0 bases, J shed 1 base, and the junction held 6 bases outside the gene matches. CDR3 amino acids: CAISESTGTSASYEQYF. The CDR3 bases are TGTGCCATCAGTGAGTCGACGGGGACTAGCGCTTCCTACGAGCAGTACTTC.

The table lists this clone with a few counts. The chain is built from TRBV7-2 and TRBJ2-3, with D possibly TRBD2 on 7 matching bases. This CDR3 comprises 15 residues. Trimming left V 7 bases short and J 6 bases short, with 20 bases between. Germline V gene data show CDR1 as SGHTA and CDR2 as FQGNSA. This chain's CDR3 is CASKEGVRRGDTQYF. CDR3 coding DNA: TGTGCCAGCAAGGAGGGGGTCCGGCGGGGGGATACGCAGTATTTT.

V is TRBV6-1 and J is TRBJ2-6, with D tentatively TRBD1 or TRBD2 (6 bases each). Germline V gene lookup returns CDR1 MNHNS and CDR2 SASEGT. The CDR3 has 15 amino acids. Trimming left V 11 bases short and J 0 bases short, with 14 bases between. The CDR3 DNA is TGTGCCGGAGGGGGGTTACTCTCTGGGGCCAACGTCCTGACTTTC. Its translation: CAGGGLLSGANVLTF.

A few counts support this clone. The chain links TRBV29-1 to TRBJ1-4; 10 nucleotides align to TRBD1. Trimming took 6 bases from V and 8 from J; bases not matched to a gene: 6. The CDR3 loop spans 13 amino acids. Germline V gene sequence: CDR1 SQVTM, CDR2 ANQGSEA. As DNA, the CDR3 is TGCAGCGTCCGACAGGGGGCAGGGGAAAAACTGTTTTTT. Residues: CSVRQGAGEKLFF. The full variable domain, its missing parts supplied by reference TRBV29-1 and TRBJ1-4, is SAVISQKPSRDICQRGTSLTIQCQVDSQVTMMFWYRQQPGQSLTLIATANQGSEATYESGFVIDKFPISRPNLTFSTLTVSNMSPEDSSIYLCSVRQGAGEKLFFGSGTQLSVL.

The chain employs TRBV7-2 and TRBJ1-2; no reliable D call. Deletions cut 0 bases from V and 4 bases from J, with 15 bases between. The CDR3 runs 16 residues. Germline V gene lookup returns CDR1 SGHTA and CDR2 FQGNSA. The CDR3 sequence: CASSLALGVPSYGYTF. CDR3 sequence (DNA): TGTGCCAGCAGCTTAGCCCTCGGGGTACCATCCTATGGCTACACCTTC.

Here the CDR3 reads CSAWTGYGYTF. The CDR3 bases are TGCAGTGCTTGGACAGGATATGGCTACACCTTC. The V gene is TRBV20-1, the J gene TRBJ1-2, with 7 bases matching TRBD1. Unmatched junction bases numbered 2, after V lost 5 bases and J lost 5 bases. The CDR3 extends over 11 amino acids. The germline V gene encodes CDR1 DFQATT and CDR2 SNEGSKA (reference sequence).

V usage is TRBV7-9 and J usage is TRBJ1-4, with a possible D match to TRBD1 (5 bases). CDR1 and CDR2 from the germline V gene are SEHNR and FQNEAQ (reference sequence). The CDR3 has 14 residues. V was clipped by 5 bases and J by 4 bases, with 11 bases between them. CDR3 DNA: TGTGCCAGCAGCCGACAGTCCGATAATGAAAAACTGTTTTTT. Translated: CASSRQSDNEKLFF. Based on the CDR3 plus reference TRBV7-9 and TRBJ1-4, the full variable domain is DTGVSQNPRHKITKRGQNVTFRCDPISEHNRLYWYRQTLGQGPEFLTYFQNEAQLEKSRLLSDRFSAERPKGSFSTLEIQRTEQGDSAMYLCASSRQSDNEKLFFGSGTQLSVL.

This clone showed up just once. In DNA form, the CDR3 reads TGCAGCGTTGAATCGGGCAGGGACTCCATTAACACTGAAGCTTTCTTT. Translation gives CSVESGRDSINTEAFF. The chain is built from TRBV29-1 and TRBJ1-1; the D gene is possibly TRBD1 (5 bases). Germline loops: CDR1 SQVTM, CDR2 ANQGSEA. Trimming pared 2 bases from V and 2 bases from J, leaving 18 bases between. The CDR3 covers 16 residues.

The chain combines TRBV7-2 with TRBJ2-5; D is possibly TRBD2 (5 bases). Germline-derived CDR1 and CDR2 are SGHTA and FQGNSA. The CDR3 is 18 residues long. V dropped 5 bases and J dropped 1 base, with 23 bases sitting between them. In DNA form, the CDR3 reads TGTGCCAGCAGCCTGGGTGAGGGTATTACCAGCCTCCAAGAGACCCAGTACTTC. Amino acids: CASSLGEGITSLQETQYF.

The rearrangement links TRBV6-6 to TRBJ2-7; no definite D call. The CDR3 extends over 14 amino acids. The germline V and J ends were trimmed by 5 bases and 6 bases, with 17 bases remaining between them. Germline V gives CDR1 MNHNY, CDR2 SVGAGI (reference sequence). The CDR3 nucleotides read TGTGCCAGCAGTCCTCCCGGTTGGATAGTCGAGCAGTACTTC. It is translated as CASSPPGWIVEQYF.

The chain has TRBV6-5 and TRBJ1-3; D gene ambiguous. Deletions cut 0 bases from V and 0 bases from J, with 9 bases between. Germline CDR1 and CDR2: MNHEY and SVGAGI. This CDR3 spans 16 amino acids. Written as DNA, the CDR3 is TGTGCCAGCAGTTACTCTAGTACCAGCTCTGGAAACACCATATATTTT. Translated: CASSYSSTSSGNTIYF.

This sequence joins TRBV2 and TRBJ1-3, with D tentatively TRBD1 (5 bases). The CDR3 is 13 residues long. CDR1 is SNHLY and CDR2 is FYNNEI in the germline V gene. The ends were cut back, 5 bases at V and 6 bases at J, with 11 bases in the middle. CDR3 DNA sequence: TGTGCCAGCAGTCCCGACAGCGCAAACACCATATATTTT. Translation: CASSPDSANTIYF.

This clone was seen once. Additional DNA sequences in this sample encode the identical CDR3. This CDR3 reads CASSPSGGAPNEQFF. Here the CDR3 DNA reads TGTGCCAGCAGCCCGAGCGGGGGGGCCCCCAATGAGCAGTTCTTC. The V and J genes are TRBV7-8 and TRBJ2-1; 10 bases are a match to TRBD2. Trimming at V came to 5 bases and at J to 6 bases, leaving 7 bases not matched to a gene. Germline V gene lookup returns CDR1 SGHVS and CDR2 FQNEAQ. This CDR3 comprises 15 residues.

This chain uses TRBV7-8 with TRBJ2-5, with 9 bases that match TRBD2. Looked up from germline, CDR1 is SGHVS and CDR2 is FQNEAQ. The V gene end was trimmed by 1 base and the J gene end by 5 bases; junction bases not matched to a gene: 14. The CDR3 spans 18 residues. The CDR3 nucleotides are TGTGCCAGCAGCTTAGTTGTTAGCGGGGGTCCTAATTTTGAGACCCAGTACTTC. Translated, it gives CASSLVVSGGPNFETQYF.

This chain links TRBV19 with TRBJ1-2; TRBD1 agrees at 9 bases. V trimming: 0 bases; J trimming: 7 bases; junction bases outside the gene matches: 6. The germline V gene encodes CDR1 LNHDA and CDR2 SQIVND (reference sequence). The CDR3 consists of 15 residues. The CDR3 nucleotides read TGTGCCAGTAGTATAGATTCGGGACAGGGAGCTGGCTACACCTTC. Translated: CASSIDSGQGAGYTF.

By frequency in the sample, this clone is medium-sized. This chain uses TRBV2 with TRBJ2-3; TRBD1 is a possible D gene (6 bases). Trimming pared 6 bases from V and 3 bases from J, leaving 16 bases between. Germline values: CDR1 SNHLY, CDR2 FYNNEI. There are 15 residues in the CDR3. CDR3 protein: CASRLSRTATDTQYF. The CDR3 coding sequence is TGTGCCAGCAGATTGAGTCGGACAGCGACAGATACGCAGTATTTT.

The chain combines TRBV6-6 with TRBJ2-7; D is unresolved. The CDR3 has 14 residues. The ends were cut back, 4 bases at V and 0 bases at J, with 10 bases in the middle. Germline values: CDR1 MNHNY, CDR2 SVGAGI (reference sequence). DNA for the CDR3: TGTGCCAGCAGTTGGTCATTGAGCTCCTACGAGCAGTACTTC. This gives the protein CASSWSLSSYEQYF.

The chain joins TRBV6-1 to TRBJ2-1; D not resolved. Trimming took off 10 bases at V and 4 bases at J, with 17 bases between the two ends. The CDR3 consists of 14 residues. CDR1 and CDR2 from the germline V gene are MNHNS and SASEGT. The CDR3 DNA sequence: TGTGCCACCAAAGGACGAAGGGTTTACAATGAGCAGTTCTTC. Its translation is CATKGRRVYNEQFF.

V usage is TRBV5-1 and J usage is TRBJ2-5; TRBD1 matches at 11 bases. This CDR3 has 16 residues. Germline CDR1 reads SGHRS; CDR2 reads YFSETQ. V shed 4 bases, J shed 2 bases, and the junction held 7 bases outside the gene matches. CDR3 sequence reads: CASSGGTGGYQETQYF. The CDR3 coding sequence is TGCGCCAGCAGCGGAGGGACAGGGGGTTATCAAGAGACCCAGTACTTC.

The V gene is TRBV6-5, the J gene TRBJ1-6; no clear D. This CDR3 is built from 14 residues. Between the trimmed V and J ends, which lost 2 bases and 4 bases, there was a span of 6 bases. Germline V gene data show CDR1 as MNHEY and CDR2 as SVGAGI. The CDR3 region is CASSYDKYNSPLHF. CDR3 DNA: TGTGCCAGCAGTTACGACAAATATAATTCACCCCTCCACTTT.

The CDR3 spells CASSQDNRQNYEQYF. CDR3 sequence (DNA): TGTGCCAGCAGCCAAGATAACAGGCAGAACTACGAGCAGTACTTC. The rearrangement joins TRBV4-2 to TRBJ2-7; possible D gene TRBD1, 5 bases. The V gene lost 0 bases and the J gene lost 3 bases, with 12 bases spanning the gap. The CDR3 has 15 residues. Germline V gene lookup returns CDR1 LGHNA and CDR2 YNFKEQ.

The V and J genes are TRBV6-5 and TRBJ1-2; D gene ambiguous. Germline V gene sequence: CDR1 MNHEY, CDR2 SVGAGI. V was trimmed by 0 bases and J by 5 bases, leaving 7 bases between them. The CDR3 extends over 13 amino acids. CDR3 sequence (DNA): TGTGCCAGCAGTTACTCGACCAATTATGGCTACACCTTC. This translates into CASSYSTNYGYTF.

V usage is TRBV7-2 and J usage is TRBJ1-1; D remains unclear. Germline loops: CDR1 SGHTA, CDR2 FQGNSA. Trimming cost V 3 bases and J 3 bases, with 11 bases left between them. This CDR3 comprises 14 residues. Here the CDR3 DNA reads TGTGCCAGCAGCTTTTTTACTACGGACACTGAAGCTTTCTTT. Amino acids: CASSFFTTDTEAFF.